The source of this T cell receptor (beta chain) is a study of human T cells and chemical hapten exposure. Study observations and caveats: The study found expanded TCRs formed significantly more large CDR3 similarity clusters than controls.

Time point here: pre-sensitization, week 0. Treatment given: therapeutic diphenylcyclopropenone sensitization with weekly scalp DPC. This clonotype was counted at least ten times. What it recognizes is unknown. TCRdb fed the RACE reads into MiXCR, producing one record per CDR3 protein. Of roughly 40,000 distinct CDR3 sequences detected, under 12% appear once; the ten largest clones hold around 6.3%. The CDR3 loop spans 18 amino acids. Trimming took 5 bases from V and 4 from J, leaving 21 bases between them. Per germline, CDR1 LNHDA and CDR2 SQIVND (reference sequence). The specimen was whole blood, collected in connection with sensitization to the hapten diphenylcyclopropenone (DPC). The clonotype comes from a young man with alopecia areata. Some clones in this sample may be carry-over from other donors' samples. The chain couples TRBV19 to TRBJ2-6; TRBD2 is a possible D gene (5 bases). The CDR3 coding sequence is TGTGCCAGTAGTGAGGGTGTGCCTTCCCTGGAGGGGGCCAACGTCCTGACTTTC. Residues: CASSEGVPSLEGANVLTF. The full variable domain, its missing parts supplied by reference TRBV19 and TRBJ2-6, is DGGITQSPKYLFRKEGQNVTLSCEQNLNHDAMYWYRQDPGQGLRLIYYSQIVNDFQKGDIAEGYSVSREKKESFPLTVTSAQKNPTAFYLCASSEGVPSLEGANVLTFGAGSRLTVL.